What follows are 26 T cell receptor beta chains derived from one specimen sequenced in a study of T cells of healthy individuals. TCRdb passed the 5' RACE reads through MiXCR, listing each CDR3 protein once. The data show 50,000 to 55,000 distinct CDR3 sequences, roughly 15% seen once. The receptors shown here come from a human donor in good health.

A few counts support this clonotype. CDR3: CASSLGRAGPTDTQYF. In DNA, the CDR3 is TGTGCCAGCAGCTTAGGAAGGGCAGGACCCACAGATACGCAGTATTTT. This chain links TRBV7-9 with TRBJ2-3; no reliable D call. Per the germline V gene, CDR1 is SEHNR and CDR2 is FQNEAQ (reference sequence). The CDR3 extends over 16 amino acids. V gave up 1 base and J gave up 2 bases, with 13 bases separating them.

In its sample, this clonotype was seen a few times. The V and J genes are TRBV25-1 and TRBJ2-7; 9 bases are shared with TRBD1. CDR1 is MGHDK and CDR2 is SYGVNS in the germline V gene. V lost 3 bases to trimming and J lost 3 bases; unmatched junction nucleotides: 6. The CDR3 totals 15 residues. CDR3 nucleotide sequence: TGTGCCAGCAGTGATTCCGGGACAGGGTTCTACGAGCAGTACTTC. The encoded protein is CASSDSGTGFYEQYF.

V usage is TRBV10-3 and J usage is TRBJ1-1, with TRBD1 matching over 7 bases. This CDR3 is built from 14 residues. Germline V CDR1 and CDR2: ENHRY, SYGVKD. After removal of 6 bases from V and 1 base from J, the junction contained 5 bases not matched to a gene. The CDR3 loop is CAIRGTAQNTEAFF. CDR3 coding DNA: TGTGCCATCAGGGGGACAGCCCAGAACACTGAAGCTTTCTTT.

In its sample, this clonotype was seen a few times. The V gene is TRBV6-2 or TRBV6-3, the J gene TRBJ2-7; D ambiguous. Germline-derived CDR1 and CDR2 are MNHEY and SVGEGT. V lost 7 bases and J 2 bases, leaving 15 bases between the germline ends. This CDR3 spans 14 amino acids. Here the CDR3 reads CASTDWQSAYEQYF. The CDR3 DNA reads TGTGCCAGCACCGACTGGCAGTCAGCCTACGAGCAGTACTTC.

This clonotype was observed at least ten times. The chain joins TRBV6-2 or TRBV6-3 to TRBJ1-1; D might be TRBD1 (5 bases). V lost 3 bases and J 4 bases, leaving 12 bases between the germline ends. This CDR3 comprises 14 residues. Germline V lookup: CDR1 MNHEY, CDR2 SVGEGT. CDR3 sequence (DNA): TGTGCCAGCAGTTATCAGGGCAGCCCCACTGAAGCTTTCTTT. Translating it yields CASSYQGSPTEAFF.

This chain uses TRBV27 with TRBJ1-5, with a tentative D call TRBD1 (5 bases). CDR1 is MNHEY and CDR2 is SMNVEV in the germline V gene (reference sequence). The CDR3 is made up of 13 amino acids. V was cut by 6 bases and J by 2 bases, with 8 bases left in between. The CDR3 coding sequence is TGTGCCAGCAGGGGGGTTGGCAATCAGCCCCAGCATTTT. Its protein is CASRGVGNQPQHF.

The chain recombines TRBV2 with TRBJ2-7, with D uncertain. V lost 7 bases, J lost 2 bases, and 12 bases lay in between. The germline V gene encodes CDR1 SNHLY and CDR2 FYNNEI. This CDR3 is built from 13 residues. The CDR3 here is CASTPSVAYEQYF. Written as DNA, the CDR3 is TGTGCCAGCACCCCCTCGGTCGCCTACGAGCAGTACTTC.

Notes on this clonotype: This may arise from a read error, as a much more abundant clone is one base away. The chain employs TRBV12-3 or TRBV12-4 and TRBJ2-5; tentative D call: TRBD1 (6 bases). The CDR3 totals 14 residues. Trimming cost V 5 bases and J 1 base, with 11 bases left between them. The CDR3 coding sequence is TGTGCCAGCAGTCCGAACAGGGCCCAAGAGACCCAGTACTTC. It encodes CASSPNRAQETQYF.

This clonotype has more than one count but fewer than ten. This sequence joins TRBV7-2 and TRBJ2-7; D perhaps matches TRBD1 (6 bases). The CDR3 covers 14 residues. Germline V CDR1 and CDR2: SGHTA, FQGNSA. Trimming pared 4 bases from V and 5 bases from J, leaving 15 bases between. The CDR3 DNA is TGTGCCAGCAGCTACGTACAGGGCAGCAACGAGCAGTACTTC. This encodes CASSYVQGSNEQYF.

This clonotype was seen a handful of times. The gene calls are TRBV7-9 and TRBJ2-3; D may be TRBD1 (6 bases). The CDR3 is 12 residues long. In germline, CDR1 is SEHNR, CDR2 FQNEAQ (reference sequence). V was cut by 7 bases and J by 8 bases, with 13 bases left in between. CDR3 protein: CASTRLGGTQYF. DNA of the CDR3: TGTGCCAGCACGCGTCTAGGGGGTACGCAGTATTTT.

In its sample, this clonotype was seen many times. The gene calls are TRBV28 and TRBJ2-7; 7 positions agree with TRBD1. Germline-derived CDR1 and CDR2 are MDHEN and SYDVKM. With V trimmed by 4 bases and J by 3 bases, 3 bases remained unmatched. The length of the CDR3 is 13 residues. The CDR3 DNA reads as TGTGCCAGCAGTTGGGACAGCTACTACGAGCAGTACTTC. As protein: CASSWDSYYEQYF.

V and J are TRBV20-1 and TRBJ2-2, with 11 bases lining up with TRBD2. Looked up from germline, CDR1 is DFQATT and CDR2 is SNEGSKA (reference sequence). The CDR3 contains 17 residues. J was trimmed by 5 bases and V by 2 bases; bases with no gene match: 10. CDR3 DNA sequence: TGCAGTGCTAGATATAGCGGGAGGGCCAGGAAAACCGGGGAGCTGTTTTTT. Encoded protein: CSARYSGRARKTGELFF.

In this sample, this clonotype turned up many times. CDR3 amino acids: CSAERGYQETQYF. CDR3 coding DNA: TGCAGTGCCGAGCGGGGGTACCAAGAGACCCAGTACTTC. The chain links TRBV20-1 to TRBJ2-5; 8 positions agree with TRBD2. The CDR3 loop spans 13 amino acids. From germline, CDR1 is DFQATT and CDR2 SNEGSKA (reference sequence). Trimming removed 6 bases from V and 0 bases from J; junction bases left unmatched: 3.

In its sample, this clonotype was seen a few times. The J gene is TRBJ1-2, the V gene TRBV30; D gene ambiguous. Germline V gene data show CDR1 as GTSNPN and CDR2 as SVGIG (reference sequence). Trimming removed 0 bases at V and 8 bases at J, with 16 bases between. This CDR3 is built from 14 residues. The CDR3 nucleotides are TGTGCCTGGAGTGTACTGAGTGGGAAAGAAGGCTACACCTTC. Translating it yields CAWSVLSGKEGYTF.

The V gene is TRBV7-9, the J gene TRBJ2-3; weak D call: TRBD2 (6 bases). CDR3 length: 13 amino acids. V was shortened by 5 bases and J by 4 bases, with 10 bases between the two germline ends. The germline V gene has CDR1 SEHNR and CDR2 FQNEAQ (reference sequence). The CDR3 is CASSPDYPDTQYF. CDR3 DNA sequence: TGTGCCAGCAGCCCGGACTACCCAGATACGCAGTATTTT. Based on the CDR3 plus reference TRBV7-9 and TRBJ2-3, the full variable domain is DTGVSQNPRHKITKRGQNVTFRCDPISEHNRLYWYRQTLGQGPEFLTYFQNEAQLEKSRLLSDRFSAERPKGSFSTLEIQRTEQGDSAMYLCASSPDYPDTQYFGPGTRLTVL.

The J gene is TRBJ2-3, the V gene TRBV11-2; either TRBD1 or TRBD2 may fit D (6 bases each). Germline V gives CDR1 SGHAT, CDR2 FQNNGV. The CDR3 contains 14 residues. V shed 5 bases and J shed 6 bases, with 15 bases lying between them. The CDR3 nucleotides read TGTGCCAGCAGCCCCAGATGGGGGGCCGATACGCAGTATTTT. As protein: CASSPRWGADTQYF.

As for this clonotype: This sequence may be a read error, since a much larger clone differs from it by one base. The rearrangement uses TRBV7-2 and TRBJ2-1, with D maybe TRBD2 (5 bases). Trimming pared 5 bases from V and 7 bases from J, leaving 15 bases between. The germline V gene encodes CDR1 SGHTA and CDR2 FQGNSA. CDR3 length: 14 amino acids. This CDR3 reads CASSRLHGENEQFF. The CDR3 DNA is TGTGCCAGCAGCCGCCTACATGGGGAGAATGAGCAGTTCTTC.

This clonotype was seen only a few times. The rearrangement links TRBV7-2 to TRBJ1-1; D might be TRBD1 (5 bases). The V gene lost 2 bases and the J gene lost 7 bases, with 11 bases spanning the gap. Germline V gives CDR1 SGHTA, CDR2 FQGNSA. The CDR3 is 13 amino acids. CDR3 coding DNA: TGTGCCAGCAGCTTAAATATAAGGGGTGAAGCTTTCTTT. Protein product: CASSLNIRGEAFF. Combining the CDR3 with reference TRBV7-2 and TRBJ1-1 gives the whole variable domain GAGVSQSPSNKVTEKGKDVELRCDPISGHTALYWYRQSLGQGLEFLIYFQGNSAPDKSGLPSDRFSAERTGGSVSTLTIQRTQQEDSAVYLCASSLNIRGEAFFGQGTRLTVV.

This clonotype was detected many times. The chain recombines TRBV7-6 with TRBJ2-1; 8 bases agree with TRBD2. The trim removed 1 base at V and 9 bases at J, leaving 11 bases unmatched. This CDR3 has 16 amino acids. The germline CDR1 and CDR2 sequences are SGHVS and FNYEAQ. The CDR3 DNA follows: TGTGCCAGCAGCTTAGGTGCACCGGGACTAGTGGGTGAGCAGTTCTTC. Its protein is CASSLGAPGLVGEQFF. Full variable domain (remainder filled in from reference TRBV7-6 and TRBJ2-1): GAGVSQSPRYKVTKRGQDVALRCDPISGHVSLYWYRQALGQGPEFLTYFNYEAQQDKSGLPNDRFSAERPEGSISTLTIQRTEQRDSAMYRCASSLGAPGLVGEQFFGPGTRLTVL.

This clonotype occurred many times. The chain joins TRBV7-2 to TRBJ2-7, with 7 nucleotides matching TRBD1. The CDR3 is 15 residues long. Germline CDR1 and CDR2: SGHTA and FQGNSA. Trimming at V came to 5 bases and at J to 2 bases, leaving 9 bases not matched to a gene. This CDR3 is CASSPSPGQTYEQYF. CDR3 coding DNA: TGTGCCAGCAGCCCATCACCGGGACAGACCTACGAGCAGTACTTC.

This clonotype was found many times. The chain links TRBV20-1 to TRBJ2-7; 9 nucleotides match TRBD1. Per germline, CDR1 DFQATT and CDR2 SNEGSKA (reference sequence). Trimming removed 6 bases from V and 2 bases from J; junction bases left unmatched: 5. The CDR3 is 13 residues long. The CDR3 DNA sequence: TGCAGTGCCATACGACAGGGGGCCTACGAGCAGTACTTC. Protein sequence: CSAIRQGAYEQYF.

As DNA, the CDR3 is TGCAGTGCTGCTCAGGGTTGGCGCAATCAGCCCCAGCATTTT. It codes for CSAAQGWRNQPQHF. This rearrangement joins TRBV20-1 to TRBJ1-5; the D gene is possibly TRBD1 (5 bases). The CDR3 is 14 amino acids. Germline V gene sequence: CDR1 DFQATT, CDR2 SNEGSKA (reference sequence). Trimming left V 5 bases short and J 2 bases short, with 13 bases between.

This clonotype was found many times. This chain connects TRBV20-1 to TRBJ2-3; no reliable D call. Germline V CDR1 and CDR2: DFQATT, SNEGSKA (reference sequence). CDR3 length: 12 amino acids. V shed 3 bases and J shed 1 base, with 5 bases lying between them. The CDR3 DNA sequence: TGCAGTGCTAGTACTGGCACAGATACGCAGTATTTT. It is translated as CSASTGTDTQYF.

This clonotype was seen more than once but under ten times. The rearrangement joins TRBV24-1 to TRBJ2-2; D uncertain. The CDR3 spans 14 residues. V was trimmed by 4 bases and J by 3 bases, leaving 8 bases between them. Looked up from germline, CDR1 is KGHDR and CDR2 is SFDVKD. The CDR3 sequence: CATSDGTDTGELFF. The CDR3 DNA sequence: TGTGCCACCAGTGACGGTACGGACACCGGGGAGCTGTTTTTT.

This clonotype was seen repeatedly, ten times or more. The rearrangement joins TRBV3-1 to TRBJ2-3, with TRBD1 as a possible D gene (5 bases). Trimming pared 0 bases from V and 0 bases from J, leaving 19 bases between. The length of the CDR3 is 19 residues. CDR1 is LGHDT, CDR2 YNNKEL, per germline (reference sequence). The CDR3 sequence is CASSQDDRLTASSTDTQYF. The CDR3, as DNA: TGTGCCAGCAGCCAAGATGACAGACTGACGGCCAGTAGCACAGATACGCAGTATTTT.

This clonotype was counted ten times or more. This chain uses TRBV3-1 with TRBJ1-6, with D uncertain. CDR1 is LGHDT, CDR2 YNNKEL, per germline (reference sequence). CDR3 length equals 16 residues. Trimming removed 1 base from V and 0 bases from J, with 7 bases in between. The CDR3 is CASSQGTSSYNSPLHF. Written as DNA, the CDR3 is TGTGCCAGCAGCCAAGGAACTTCCTCCTATAATTCACCCCTCCACTTT.